Listed below are T cell receptor beta chains from one sample, sequenced in a study of blood T cell repertoires in COVID-19. Profiling relied on immunoSEQ multiplex PCR, and the TCRdb table lists in-frame clones only, not all of them. The sample contains 60,000 to 75,000 clones, approximately 88% of which appear only once. The sample taken for sequencing was peripheral blood. The receptor source for this set is a woman at least 80 years old with acute or convalescent COVID-19. The CDR3 runs from the conserved cysteine through the conserved F or W. A D gene is named only where the DNA matches it firmly. Only some rows state a clone size, as once, few, many or a class for expanded clones.

CASTGGGRIYGYTF	TGTGCCAGCACTGGGGGCGGACGGATCTATGGCTACACCTTC	.	TRBV6-6	TRBJ1-2	.
CASRPRPGADTQYF	TGTGCCAGCCGCCCTCGACCGGGAGCAGATACGCAGTATTTT	.	TRBV6-6	TRBJ2-3	.
CASSISGQPRYGYTF	TGTGCCAGTAGTATATCGGGACAGCCCCGCTATGGCTACACCTTC	TRBD1	TRBV19	TRBJ1-2	.
CASSGDGRLWEKLFF	TGTGCCAGCAGCGGAGACGGGAGGCTATGGGAAAAACTGTTTTTT	.	TRBV2	TRBJ1-4	.
CATTPGTGGSGEQYF	TGTGCGACCACCCCCGGAACAGGGGGCTCGGGCGAGCAGTACTTC	TRBD1	TRBV27	TRBJ2-7	.
CSVGTGSNYGYTF	TGCAGCGTGGGGACAGGGTCTAACTATGGCTACACCTTC	TRBD1	TRBV29-1	TRBJ1-2	.
CASSFTGEGYTF	TGTGCCAGCAGCTTCACAGGGGAAGGCTACACCTTC	TRBD1	TRBV7-2	TRBJ1-2	.
CASSAQGQLGPDTQYF	TGCGCCAGCAGCGCGCAGGGACAACTGGGGCCAGATACGCAGTATTTT	.	TRBV5-1	TRBJ2-3	.
CASSLTGSNQPQHF	TGTGCCAGCAGCTTGACCGGGAGCAATCAGCCCCAGCATTTT	.	TRBV5-4	TRBJ1-5	.
CASSRRQGYEQYF	TGTGCCAGCAGTCGGAGACAGGGCTACGAGCAGTACTTC	TRBD1	TRBV6-2/TRBV6-3	TRBJ2-7	.
CASSDPAGYGRSNYGYTF	TGTGCCAGCAGTGACCCGGCGGGGTATGGGAGGAGCAACTATGGCTACACCTTC	.	TRBV2	TRBJ1-2	.
CATSRDLGASTDTQYF	TGTGCCACCAGCAGAGATCTTGGGGCCAGCACAGATACGCAGTATTTT	.	TRBV15	TRBJ2-3	once
CASSLGPNTGELFF	TGTGCCAGCAGTTTAGGGCCGAACACCGGGGAGCTGTTTTTT	.	TRBV28	TRBJ2-2	once
CASRGALRGYTF	TGTGCCAGCCGGGGGGCCTTGAGGGGCTACACCTTC	.	TRBV5-6	TRBJ1-2	few
CASRSGLNYGYTF	TGTGCCAGCAGATCGGGACTGAACTATGGCTACACCTTC	.	TRBV7-2	TRBJ1-2	.
CSVRGSSGGSTDTQYF	TGCAGCGTTCGGGGGAGTTCTGGAGGGAGCACAGATACGCAGTATTTT	.	TRBV29-1	TRBJ2-3	.
CSVQLTATLNYGYTF	TGCAGCGTTCAATTGACAGCGACCCTTAACTATGGCTACACCTTC	.	TRBV29-1	TRBJ1-2	.
CASRPLAGPNTEAFF	TGTGCCAGCAGACCCCTAGCGGGGCCTAACACTGAAGCTTTCTTT	.	TRBV3-1/TRBV3-2	TRBJ1-1	few
CASSQSGVGYGYTF	TGTGCCAGCAGCCAATCCGGGGTTGGGTATGGCTACACCTTC	.	TRBV3-1/TRBV3-2	TRBJ1-2	.
CASSLSTGRHGYTF	TGTGCCAGCAGTTTATCGACGGGGAGGCATGGCTACACCTTC	.	TRBV28	TRBJ1-2	.
CASSSRLAEQFF	TGTGCCAGCAGCTCTAGACTAGCTGAGCAGTTCTTC	TRBD2	TRBV7-2	TRBJ2-1	.
CASSLDVWSGSEAFF	TGTGCCAGCAGCTTGGATGTCTGGAGTGGGTCTGAAGCTTTCTTT	.	TRBV5-6	TRBJ1-1	.
CASSVVEGQPSRVEQYF	TGTGCCAGCAGTGTGGTCGAAGGACAGCCTTCTCGGGTGGAGCAGTACTTC	.	TRBV28	TRBJ2-7	.
CASSLASGDTQYF	TGTGCCAGCAGCTTGGCCTCAGGAGATACGCAGTATTTT	.	TRBV28	TRBJ2-3	once
CASTSQGIAEAFF	TGTGCCAGTACTTCACAGGGGATCGCTGAAGCTTTCTTT	TRBD1	TRBV19	TRBJ1-1	.
CASSPEGMGGTEAFF	TGCGCCAGCAGCCCCGAAGGCATGGGGGGCACTGAAGCTTTCTTT	.	TRBV5-1	TRBJ1-1	.
CASNGPPAEKLFF	TGTGCCAGTAATGGGCCTCCCGCTGAAAAACTGTTTTTT	.	TRBV19	TRBJ1-4	.
CASSLGGGETQYF	TGCGCCAGCAGCTTGGGCGGTGGGGAGACCCAGTACTTC	.	TRBV5-1	TRBJ2-5	.
CASCRRTGLFEKLFF	TGTGCCAGCTGCCGGCGGACAGGGTTATTCGAAAAACTGTTTTTT	TRBD1	TRBV6-5	TRBJ1-4	once
CASRGTSGSKNTGELFF	TGTGCCAGTAGGGGGACTAGCGGGAGCAAGAACACCGGGGAGCTGTTTTTT	TRBD2	TRBV19	TRBJ2-2	.
CASSVFSGLTGELFF	TGTGCCAGCAGCGTATTTAGCGGGCTCACCGGGGAGCTGTTTTTT	TRBD2	TRBV9	TRBJ2-2	.
CASSEFVRGSYTF	TGTGCCAGCAGTGAATTCGTCAGGGGAAGCTACACCTTC	.	TRBV25-1	TRBJ1-2	.
CASSLDRGSEKLFF	TGTGCCAGCAGCTTAGACAGGGGATCGGAAAAACTGTTTTTT	TRBD1	TRBV7-9	TRBJ1-4	.
CSVAGHNEQFF	TGCAGCGTTGCAGGTCACAATGAGCAGTTCTTC	.	TRBV29-1	TRBJ2-1	.
CASSLVFLSNQPQHF	TGTGCCAGCAGCTTAGTCTTCCTTAGCAATCAGCCCCAGCATTTT	.	TRBV7-2	TRBJ1-5	.
CATSSGSTDTQYF	TGTGCCACATCTAGCGGTAGCACAGATACGCAGTATTTT	TRBD2	TRBV11-3	TRBJ2-3	.
CAISDFRTSYGYTF	TGTGCCATCAGTGATTTTCGGACATCTTATGGCTACACCTTC	.	TRBV10-3	TRBJ1-2	.
CASSLGGFRLGNTIYF	TGTGCCAGCAGTCTCGGGGGTTTTAGACTTGGAAACACCATATATTTT	.	TRBV11-2	TRBJ1-3	.
CASREEHGYTF	TGTGCCAGCAGAGAAGAACATGGTTACACCTTC	.	TRBV6-1	TRBJ1-2	.
CASSRTAGNSGNTIYF	TGTGCCAGCAGCCGAACGGCAGGGAACTCTGGAAACACCATATATTTT	.	TRBV3-1/TRBV3-2	TRBJ1-3	.
CASSLAVAPNEKLFF	TGTGCCAGCAGCTTAGCGGTTGCCCCCAATGAAAAACTGTTTTTT	.	TRBV11-2	TRBJ1-4	.
CASSVVARGDTQYF	TGTGCCAGCAGCGTAGTTGCGAGGGGGGATACGCAGTATTTT	.	TRBV9	TRBJ2-3	.
CASSLLGRETQYF	TGTGCCAGCAGTTTATTGGGGCGGGAGACCCAGTACTTC	.	TRBV27	TRBJ2-5	.
CASSFQGVAGANVLTF	TGCGCCAGCAGCTTTCAGGGGGTAGCTGGGGCCAACGTCCTGACTTTC	TRBD1	TRBV5-1	TRBJ2-6	once
CASSRGISNTEAFF	TGTGCCAGCAGCCGGGGGATATCGAACACTGAAGCTTTCTTT	.	TRBV5-5	TRBJ1-1	few
CASSMGQGVCPLHF	TGTGCCAGCAGCATGGGACAGGGGGTGTGCCCCCTCCACTTT	.	TRBV21-1	TRBJ1-6	.